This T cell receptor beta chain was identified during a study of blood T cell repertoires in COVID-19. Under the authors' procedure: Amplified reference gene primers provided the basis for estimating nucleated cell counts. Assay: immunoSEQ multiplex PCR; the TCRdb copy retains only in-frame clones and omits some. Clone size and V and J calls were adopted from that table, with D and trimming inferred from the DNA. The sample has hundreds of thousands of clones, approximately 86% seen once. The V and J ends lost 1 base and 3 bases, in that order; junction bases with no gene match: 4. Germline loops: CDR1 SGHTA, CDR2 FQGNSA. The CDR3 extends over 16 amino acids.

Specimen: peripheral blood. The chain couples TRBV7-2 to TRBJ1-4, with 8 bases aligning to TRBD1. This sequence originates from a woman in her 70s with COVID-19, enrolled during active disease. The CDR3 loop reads CASSLDIQGANEKLFF. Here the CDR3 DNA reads TGTGCCAGCAGCTTAGACATACAGGGGGCTAATGAAAAACTGTTTTTT.